This TCR beta chain was sequenced in a study of response to subunit inactivated influenza vaccine. Points from the study as a whole: The authors proposed limited new T cell recruitment per seasonal influenza vaccination.

TCRdb passed the RT-PCR reads through MiXCR, listing each CDR3 protein once. The sample yields about 650,000 distinct CDR3 sequences, 15% to 17% seen once. The CDR3 spans 14 residues. V lost 5 bases, J lost 5 bases, and 10 bases lay in between. Germline V gene data show CDR1 as SGHTA and CDR2 as FQGNSA. Concerning this clonotype: Its specificity is unknown.

This specimen consisted of PBMCs from blood, obtained about 11 days after vaccination. The sequence came from a man between 50 and 59 years old who received an inactivated influenza vaccine. The chain couples TRBV7-2 to TRBJ1-6; the D is unclear. CDR3 nucleotide sequence: TGTGCCAGCAGCGTCCAACCCAATAATTCACCCCTCCACTTT. It codes for CASSVQPNNSPLHF.